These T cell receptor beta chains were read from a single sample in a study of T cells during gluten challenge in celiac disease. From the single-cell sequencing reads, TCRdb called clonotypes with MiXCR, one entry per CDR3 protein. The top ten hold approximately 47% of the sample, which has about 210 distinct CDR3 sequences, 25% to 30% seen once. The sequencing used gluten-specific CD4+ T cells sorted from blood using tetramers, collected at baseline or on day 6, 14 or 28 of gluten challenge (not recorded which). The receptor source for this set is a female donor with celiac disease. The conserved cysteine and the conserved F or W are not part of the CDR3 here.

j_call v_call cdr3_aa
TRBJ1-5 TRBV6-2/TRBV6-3 ASRKWDQPQH
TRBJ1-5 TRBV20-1 SALRQADQPQH
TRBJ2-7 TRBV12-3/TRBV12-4 ASTGLAGDTEQY
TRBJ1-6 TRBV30 AWSVFDSNSPLH
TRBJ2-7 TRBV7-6 ASSLMSTSGSKQY
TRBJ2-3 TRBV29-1 SVEDPPSTDTQY
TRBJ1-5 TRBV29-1 SVRAGGNQPQH
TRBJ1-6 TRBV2 ASSSPANSPLH
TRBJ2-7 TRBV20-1 SASPGTDYEQY
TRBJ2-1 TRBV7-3 ASSPLGGGQDNEQF
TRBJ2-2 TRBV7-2 ASSFSSTGNTGELF
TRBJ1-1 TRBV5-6 ASSSGLYTEAF
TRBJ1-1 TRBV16 ASSQSGGETEAF
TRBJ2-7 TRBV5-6 ASSLFGLAGSGEQY
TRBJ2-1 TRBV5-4 ASSLGGLYNEQF
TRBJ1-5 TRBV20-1 SATSGTGGEGPQH
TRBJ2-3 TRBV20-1 SASKQVGDTQY
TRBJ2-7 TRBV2 ASSDRLGSEQY
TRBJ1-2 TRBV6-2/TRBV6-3 ASSYNRESTDT
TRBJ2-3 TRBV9 ASSVVGTSVDTQY
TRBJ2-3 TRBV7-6 ASSFLAGAGGDTQY
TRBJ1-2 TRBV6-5 ASSYRTSGVHYGYT